One T cell receptor (beta chain) is described in this entry. The data are from a study of T cell clonotyping in hematopoietic cell transplantation. The CDR3 runs to 15 residues. Germline trimming cut 6 bases from V and 3 bases from J; bases unmatched to any gene: 6. CDR1 is MRHNA and CDR2 is SNTAGT in the germline V gene. Generated by immunoSEQ multiplex PCR, the TCRdb table keeps only in-frame clones and is missing some. The sample gives 2,600 or so clones, just under 80% of which show up once; around 33% is in the top ten. The material was peripheral blood mononuclear cells, obtained 180 days after allogeneic stem cell transplant. This sequence originates from a male patient in his sixties or seventies who had an allogeneic stem cell transplant, so T cells may come from the graft donor. Some clones in this sample may be carry-over from other donors' samples. The V and J genes are TRBV6-4 and TRBJ2-3; 10 bases align to TRBD2. The CDR3 sequence is CASSRLAGETDTQYF. The DNA for the CDR3 is TGTGCCAGCAGCCGGCTAGCGGGAGAGACAGATACGCAGTATTTT.